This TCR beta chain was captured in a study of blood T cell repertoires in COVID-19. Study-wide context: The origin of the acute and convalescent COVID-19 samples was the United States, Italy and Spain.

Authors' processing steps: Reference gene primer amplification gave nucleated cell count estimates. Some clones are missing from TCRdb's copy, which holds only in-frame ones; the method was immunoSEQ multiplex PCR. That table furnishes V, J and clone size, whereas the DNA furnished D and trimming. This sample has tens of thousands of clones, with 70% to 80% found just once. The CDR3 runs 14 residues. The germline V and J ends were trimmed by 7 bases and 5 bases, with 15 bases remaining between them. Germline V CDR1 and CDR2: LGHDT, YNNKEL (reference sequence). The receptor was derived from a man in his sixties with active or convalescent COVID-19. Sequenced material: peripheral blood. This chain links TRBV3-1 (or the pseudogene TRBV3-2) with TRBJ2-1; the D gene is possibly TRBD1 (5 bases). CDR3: CASTPGPGDNEQFF. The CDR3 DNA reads TGTGCCAGCACCCCAGGGCCGGGTGACAATGAGCAGTTCTTC.